A single TCR beta chain is shown here with its context. The method was immunoSEQ multiplex PCR; TCRdb's version includes in-frame clones alone and lacks a portion of them. The top ten hold 0.79% of the sample, which has more than 95,000 clones, roughly 90% seen once. V lost 6 bases to trimming and J lost 7 bases; unmatched junction nucleotides: 11. This CDR3 has 14 residues. The germline CDR1 and CDR2 sequences are LNHNV and YYDKDF (reference sequence). The data were obtained in a study of OX40 agonist ivuxolimab in advanced cancers. The chain has TRBV15 and TRBJ1-1; 7 bases are shared with TRBD1. This TCR derives from an adult with an advanced solid tumor such as melanoma, head and neck, liver or kidney cancer. The sample here was CD4+ or CD8+ T cells sorted from blood, taken in a trial of the OX40 agonist ivuxolimab. CDR3 DNA: TGTGCCACCAGACTGGAGACAGGGAAAGGTGAAGCTTTCTTT. As protein: CATRLETGKGEAFF.